The 31 T cell receptor beta chains in this list originate from one sample, sequenced in a study of blood T cell repertoires in COVID-19. Profiling relied on immunoSEQ multiplex PCR, and the TCRdb table lists in-frame clones only, not all of them. The data contain hundreds of thousands of clones, about nine tenths of them singletons. Sequencing was carried out using peripheral blood. The receptors derive from a man aged 55 to 70 who had recovered from COVID-19.

The J gene is TRBJ2-7, the V gene TRBV6-1; D unclear. The CDR3 totals 15 residues. Looked up from germline, CDR1 is MNHNS and CDR2 is SASEGT. Trimming took 0 bases from V and 3 from J, leaving 12 bases between them. The CDR3 DNA sequence: TGTGCCAGCAGTGAAGCCCGGCAGGTTTTCTACGAGCAGTACTTC. Its protein is CASSEARQVFYEQYF.

This chain links TRBV28 with TRBJ1-1; maybe TRBD1 (5 bases). CDR1 is MDHEN and CDR2 is SYDVKM in the germline V gene. The V end was cut by 9 bases, the J end by 6 bases, with 20 bases between. The CDR3 is made up of 14 amino acids. The CDR3 here is CASIQPPGISEAFF. In DNA, the CDR3 is TGTGCCAGTATTCAGCCCCCAGGGATTTCTGAAGCTTTCTTT.

The count of this clone is one. This chain joins TRBV2 and TRBJ1-1, with TRBD1 as a possible D gene (5 bases). The CDR3 is made up of 11 amino acids. CDR1 and CDR2 (germline): SNHLY, FYNNEI. Trimming took 6 bases from V and 7 from J, leaving 9 bases between them. CDR3 DNA sequence: TGTGCCAGCAGATTACAGGTTGAAGCTTTCTTT. Its translation: CASRLQVEAFF.

As regards this clone: The junction does not match germline at one end; this may be a read error. The V call is TRBV10-3, the J call TRBJ2-7; 10 bases align to TRBD2. The CDR3 covers 14 residues. CDR1 and CDR2 (germline): ENHRY, SYGVKD. CDR3 nucleotides: TGTGCCGTCAGCGGGGGGGCATTCTCCTACGAGCAGTACTTC. It encodes CAVSGGAFSYEQYF.

V usage is TRBV3-1 (or the pseudogene TRBV3-2) and J usage is TRBJ2-7; 14 bases fit TRBD2. Per germline, CDR1 LGHDT and CDR2 YNNKEL (reference sequence). V shed 4 bases, J shed 0 bases, and the junction held 2 bases outside the gene matches. The CDR3 has 16 residues. The CDR3 protein is CASSRLAGGPSYEQYF. The CDR3 DNA follows: TGTGCCAGCAGCCGACTAGCGGGGGGGCCCTCCTACGAGCAGTACTTC.

The V and J genes are TRBV4-3 and TRBJ1-2; 8 nucleotides match TRBD1. CDR3 length: 14 residues. J gave up 6 bases and V 0 bases, and 3 bases lay outside the gene matches. The germline V gene encodes CDR1 LGHNA and CDR2 YSLEER. In DNA form, the CDR3 reads TGCGCCAGCAGCCAAGAGCTGACAGGGGATGGCTACACCTTC. Translating gives CASSQELTGDGYTF.

This rearrangement joins TRBV9 to TRBJ2-1; TRBD1 might be the D (6 bases). CDR1 SGDLS and CDR2 YYNGEE come from the germline V gene. The CDR3 is 13 amino acids. V lost 4 bases and J 7 bases, leaving 12 bases between the germline ends. The CDR3: CASSSHQGNEQFF. The CDR3 bases are TGTGCCAGCAGCTCCCATCAGGGGAATGAGCAGTTCTTC. The full variable domain, completed using reference TRBV9 and TRBJ2-1, is DSGVTQTPKHLITATGQRVTLRCSPRSGDLSVYWYQQSLDQGLQFLIQYYNGEERAKGNILERFSAQQFPDLHSELNLSSLELGDSALYFCASSSHQGNEQFFGPGTRLTVL.

This sequence joins TRBV28 and TRBJ2-3; 10 bases line up with TRBD2. V was pared by 5 bases and J by 2 bases, with 1 base of the junction left unmatched. The CDR3 totals 14 residues. CDR1 MDHEN and CDR2 SYDVKM come from the germline V gene. The CDR3 nucleotides read TGTGCCAGCAGTACTAGCGGGGTCACAGATACGCAGTATTTT. Translated: CASSTSGVTDTQYF.

The chain employs TRBV4-1 and TRBJ1-4; 7 bases align to TRBD1. The junction had 9 bases not matched to a gene; V was cut back by 4 bases and J by 7 bases. CDR3 length: 15 residues. In germline, CDR1 is MGHRA, CDR2 YSYEKL. The CDR3 loop reads CASSPLRGQFEKLFF. CDR3 sequence (DNA): TGCGCCAGCAGCCCCCTGAGGGGGCAGTTTGAAAAACTGTTTTTT.

This chain joins TRBV7-9 and TRBJ1-5, with 11 bases aligning to TRBD1. With 0 bases clipped from V and 6 bases from J, the junction kept 1 base outside the gene matches. The CDR3 covers 15 residues. From germline, CDR1 is SEHNR and CDR2 FQNEAQ (reference sequence). The DNA of the CDR3 is TGTGCCAGCAGCTTAGCCGGGACAGGGGGTCAGCCCCAGCATTTT. Protein: CASSLAGTGGQPQHF.

This rearrangement joins TRBV6-5 to TRBJ2-7; 7 positions match TRBD2. There are 13 residues in the CDR3. J gave up 6 bases and V 8 bases, and 10 bases lay outside the gene matches. Germline V gives CDR1 MNHEY, CDR2 SVGAGI. The CDR3 loop is CASRNAGVSEQYF. DNA for the CDR3: TGTGCCAGCCGGAACGCGGGAGTATCCGAGCAGTACTTC.

This clone has ten or more counts. The rearrangement uses TRBV28 and TRBJ1-4, with D possibly matching TRBD1 (6 bases). Trimming removed 3 bases at V and 9 bases at J, with 14 bases between. The CDR3 runs to 14 residues. From germline, CDR1 is MDHEN and CDR2 SYDVKM. This CDR3 is CASSFPGDTQKLFF. CDR3 DNA: TGTGCCAGCAGTTTTCCCGGGGACACGCAAAAACTGTTTTTT.

V and J are TRBV19 and TRBJ2-1; 12 nucleotides match TRBD2. The V gene end was trimmed by 5 bases and the J gene end by 2 bases; junction bases not matched to a gene: 4. Germline CDR1 reads LNHDA; CDR2 reads SQIVND (reference sequence). The CDR3 consists of 16 residues. DNA for the CDR3: TGTGCCAGTAGTCCAACTAGCGGGAGGACCTACAATGAGCAGTTCTTC. Translated: CASSPTSGRTYNEQFF.

The V call is TRBV5-1, the J call TRBJ2-5; 11 nucleotides align to TRBD2. The CDR3 length is 15 residues. CDR1 SGHRS and CDR2 YFSETQ come from the germline V gene. V was clipped by 3 bases and J by 4 bases; unmatched bases: 5. The CDR3 nucleotides are TGCGCCAGCAGCTATAGCGGGGGGGCCGGAGAGACCCAGTACTTC. Translating gives CASSYSGGAGETQYF.

This clone occurred once. This CDR3 is CASSQGTGVYEQYF. In nucleotides, the CDR3 is TGCGCCAGCAGCCAAGGGACAGGCGTATACGAGCAGTACTTC. The rearrangement uses TRBV4-3 and TRBJ2-7; 7 nucleotides agree with TRBD1. Germline V gene lookup returns CDR1 LGHNA and CDR2 YSLEER. The V segment lost 1 base and the J segment 4 bases; nucleotides outside the gene matches: 4. CDR3 size: 14 residues.

The chain is built from TRBV24-1 and TRBJ2-5; D gene uncertain. The length of the CDR3 is 15 residues. The germline V gene encodes CDR1 KGHDR and CDR2 SFDVKD. The ends were cut back, 3 bases at V and 1 base at J, with 11 bases in the middle. DNA for the CDR3: TGTGCCACCAGTGATCCTAAAACGCCCCAAGAGACCCAGTACTTC. Translating gives CATSDPKTPQETQYF.

The chain links TRBV3-1 (or the pseudogene TRBV3-2) to TRBJ2-7; a weak D match, TRBD1 (5 bases). V was pared by 3 bases and J by 4 bases, with 13 bases between. The CDR3 extends over 14 amino acids. CDR1 is LGHDT and CDR2 is YNNKEL in the germline V gene (reference sequence). The CDR3 is CASSHRVGDYEQYF. Here the CDR3 DNA reads TGTGCCAGCAGCCATCGGGTAGGGGATTACGAGCAGTACTTC.

The chain employs TRBV19 and TRBJ1-6; TRBD1 matches at 8 bases. Germline CDR1 and CDR2: LNHDA and SQIVND (reference sequence). With V trimmed by 5 bases and J by 8 bases, 8 bases remained unmatched. This CDR3 is built from 15 residues. The CDR3 spells CASSVGQALYSPLHF. The CDR3 DNA reads as TGTGCCAGTAGTGTGGGACAGGCCCTGTATTCACCCCTCCACTTT.

The chain carries TRBV2 and TRBJ2-5; 10 bases line up with TRBD1. Germline trimming cut 1 base from V and 5 bases from J; bases unmatched to any gene: 4. This CDR3 contains 15 residues. CDR1 and CDR2 (germline): SNHLY, FYNNEI. The CDR3 coding sequence is TGTGCCAGCAGTGAAGAGGGGACAGGGGTTGAGACCCAGTACTTC. Its translation: CASSEEGTGVETQYF. The variable domain in full, completed from reference TRBV2 and TRBJ2-5, reads EPEVTQTPSHQVTQMGQEVILRCVPISNHLYFYWYRQILGQKVEFLVSFYNNEISEKSEIFDDQFSVERPDGSNFTLKIRSTKLEDSAMYFCASSEEGTGVETQYFGPGTRLLVL.

This chain joins TRBV6-1 and TRBJ2-7; TRBD1 agrees at 9 bases. Germline CDR1 is MNHNS and CDR2 is SASEGT. This CDR3 has 16 residues. Trimming cost V 0 bases and J 2 bases; bases outside gene matches: 5. The CDR3 DNA is TGTGCCAGCAGTGAAGCGGGCGGGACAGGGACCTACGAGCAGTACTTC. It specifies CASSEAGGTGTYEQYF.

The table lists this clone with a count of one. The V and J genes are TRBV2 and TRBJ1-1; D is possibly TRBD1 (6 bases). Germline V gene lookup returns CDR1 SNHLY and CDR2 FYNNEI. CDR3 size: 14 residues. V dropped 7 bases and J dropped 0 bases, with 12 bases sitting between them. As DNA, the CDR3 is TGTGCCAGCAAGGCAGGGGTGCTGAACACTGAAGCTTTCTTT. Amino acid sequence: CASKAGVLNTEAFF.

This clone has only a few counts. V and J are TRBV7-8 and TRBJ2-2; 8 nucleotides agree with TRBD1. The CDR3 runs 15 residues. Germline V gene sequence: CDR1 SGHVS, CDR2 FQNEAQ. V trimming: 5 bases; J trimming: 6 bases; junction bases outside the gene matches: 8. CDR3 sequence reads: CASSRTQGVAGELFF. The CDR3 bases are TGTGCCAGCAGCCGTACACAGGGGGTGGCCGGGGAGCTGTTTTTT. The entire variable domain, with the rest obtained from reference TRBV7-8 and TRBJ2-2, is as follows: GAGVSQSPRYKVAKRGQDVALRCDPISGHVSLFWYQQALGQGPEFLTYFQNEAQLDKSGLPSDRFFAERPEGSVSTLKIQRTQQEDSAVYLCASSRTQGVAGELFFGEGSRLTVL.

This clone was seen only a few times. The chain couples TRBV21-1 to TRBJ1-2; no DNA check was done on the table's D call, TRBD1. TRBV21-1 is labeled a pseudogene. The length of the CDR3 is 15 residues. The CDR3 coding sequence is TGTGCCAGCAGCACACCGGGACAGGGGTTCAGTGGCTACACCTTC. It is translated as CASSTPGQGFSGYTF.

V usage is TRBV18 and J usage is TRBJ1-4; D may be TRBD1 (5 bases). The CDR3 length is 13 residues. The germline V and J ends were trimmed by 7 bases and 4 bases, with 10 bases remaining between them. The germline CDR1 and CDR2 sequences are KGHSH and LQKENI. As DNA, the CDR3 is TGTGCCAGCTTGGACGGGGGTAATGAAAAACTGTTTTTT. Translated, it gives CASLDGGNEKLFF.

On this clone itself: Sequence at one end of the junction differs from germline and may be a read error. This rearrangement joins TRBV19 to TRBJ1-2; 7 positions match TRBD1. There are 13 residues in the CDR3. In germline, CDR1 is LNHDA, CDR2 SQIVND (reference sequence). CDR3 coding DNA: TGTGCCAGAAACAACTGGGACAGAACCTTTGTCTCCTTC. Protein product: CARNNWDRTFVSF.

The genes are TRBV6-5 and TRBJ2-3; D ambiguous. There are 14 residues in the CDR3. From germline, CDR1 is MNHEY and CDR2 SVGAGI. V lost 8 bases and J 2 bases, leaving 14 bases between the germline ends. CDR3 loop: CASRPGYYTDTQYF. The CDR3 DNA is TGTGCCAGCCGCCCGGGTTACTACACAGATACGCAGTATTTT.

V is TRBV30 and J is TRBJ1-2, with a weak D call TRBD1 (5 bases). The ends were cut back, 4 bases at V and 4 bases at J, with 16 bases in the middle. There are 14 residues in the CDR3. The germline V gene has CDR1 GTSNPN and CDR2 SVGIG (reference sequence). In nucleotides, the CDR3 is TGTGCCTGGATCAAACGGGGGGTCGGCTATGGCTACACCTTC. It translates to CAWIKRGVGYGYTF.

The chain combines TRBV21-1 with TRBJ2-3; TRBD1, as called in the table, went unchecked against the DNA. TRBV21-1 counts as a pseudogene. The CDR3 totals 19 residues. The CDR3, as DNA: TGTGCCAGCAGCAAAGGGCTCCGACAGGGGGCGCGAGGCACAGATACGCAGTATTTT. Translating it yields CASSKGLRQGARGTDTQYF.

CDR3: CASRSGGFSDTQYF. In nucleotides, the CDR3 is TGTGCAAGTAGGAGCGGGGGATTTTCAGATACGCAGTATTTT. The V call is TRBV12-2, the J call TRBJ2-3; TRBD2, the D gene given by the table, was not confirmed from the DNA. TRBV12-2 is deemed a pseudogene. CDR3 length: 14 amino acids.

The chain recombines TRBV6-5 with TRBJ2-3; 9 bases line up with TRBD1. Germline V gene data show CDR1 as MNHEY and CDR2 as SVGAGI. The CDR3 loop spans 14 amino acids. J was trimmed by 5 bases and V by 10 bases; bases with no gene match: 10. The CDR3 DNA reads as TGTGCCATCAACAGGGGGCTATTAGGAGATACGCAGTATTTT. The encoded protein is CAINRGLLGDTQYF.

V gene TRBV30 combines with J gene TRBJ2-5; D might be TRBD2 (6 bases). The CDR3 has 12 amino acids. Germline CDR1 reads GTSNPN; CDR2 reads SVGIG (reference sequence). Trimming took 5 bases from V and 5 from J, leaving 12 bases between them. The CDR3 loop reads CAWAGISETQYF. The CDR3 DNA reads as TGTGCCTGGGCGGGAATTTCGGAGACCCAGTACTTC.